This entry concerns a single T cell receptor (beta chain). This clone was seen a handful of times. Its antigen target is currently unknown. No base qualities exist here, and no much larger clone lies one base off it. This same CDR3 is encoded by further DNA sequences in the sample. This sample was included in a study of beta chain features in type 1 diabetes (dated by TCRdb to 2016 to 2018). Regarding the complete study: Patients and healthy donors did not differ in mean age, gender distribution, total cell number or subset yield. A total of 100 million to 110 million sorted cells were examined across all samples, and a strong correlation was observed between cell number per subset and RNA yield. The study compared the TCRB repertoires of sorted circulating CD4+ T cell subsets in recently diagnosed type 1 diabetes patients with those in matched healthy donors. Regulatory and stem cell-like memory subsets were isolated from only 8 patients and roughly eight healthy donors, whereas naive and central memory subsets came from all 30 or so donors.

All of the isolated RNA was reverse transcribed with the High Capacity cDNA Reverse Transcription Kit, so expressed TCRB transcripts were sequenced. Deep immunoSEQ sequencing was performed on naive, central memory and regulatory T cell samples, with an average of approximately 3.9 million total reads per sample. After sorted cells were lysed in RLT buffer, RNA was extracted with DNase-treated RNeasy Micro or Mini kits, with the choice depending on cell number. To prevent cross-contamination, every cell subset was processed on its own, while patient and healthy donor samples were processed together. The immunoSEQ multiplex PCR was used to amplify TCRB sequences from cDNA, yielding 87-bp fragments that span the CDR3 region. Amplicons were sequenced on the Illumina HiSeq platform. The authors processed their data as follows. Synthetic template baselines were used to correct PCR bias computationally, reads within Hamming distance 2 were collapsed together, and singletons that could not be merged were discarded. Reads were aligned against IMGT so that V, D and J genes, CDR3 length and insertions or deletions at six rearrangement sites could be assigned. Within each subset, clonotype counts were normalized to the number of sorted cells before true diversity and Gini coefficients were calculated with the tcR R package. The overlap coefficient, calculated on TCRB nucleotide sequences, was used to quantify repertoire sharing. This immuneACCESS table, as held by TCRdb, lists in-frame sequences with V and J called but not all clones. Of the missing ones, under half trace to an unresolved V gene in checked studies; the others have no known cause. The V and J calls and clone size come from that table; D and trimming were worked out from the DNA. The sample data list 300,000 or so clones, and roughly 8% of these were observed just once. Jointly, the top ten make up around 0.44% of the sample.

The paper's findings and limits, for the study overall: PCR may preferentially amplify shorter templates, but because patient and control samples were amplified and corrected together, any resulting skew would affect both groups equally. Because cDNA was sequenced instead of genomic DNA, highly expressing activated cells could be over-represented, though the groups showed no difference in activation or CD3 levels. Because the HLA sub-analyses included only small numbers of individuals, any influence of HLA type on TCRB rearrangement was left unresolved. Naive, central memory and regulatory TCRB repertoires appeared to be more alike among patients than among healthy donors. At VDJ recombination sites, type 1 diabetes patients had fewer insertions and more deleted nucleotides, which implies abnormalities in thymic rearrangement. In all four CD4+ subsets, TCRB CDR3 length was moderately but significantly shorter in type 1 diabetes patients.

Each donor gave one peripheral blood draw, about 110 mL on average, collected into heparinised tubes. A BD FACSAria II was used to sort naive, central memory, regulatory and stem cell-like memory CD4+ T cells with a panel that included CD45RO, CCR7, CD25, CD127, CD95 and CD27. All sorted populations exceeded 98% purity. PBMCs were separated immediately by Lymphoprep density gradient centrifugation and were stained directly, without being cultured. Samples were stained and sorted in pairs, with one healthy donor and one patient per experiment, so that batch effects were minimized. The CDR3 starts with the cysteine, ends with the phenylalanine, and has 13 residues. Only the CDR3 DNA stays, 39 bases, in frame from base 1. V lost 3 bases and J lost 6 bases; the stretch between them is 9 bases long. CDR1 and CDR2 (ENHRY, SYGVKD) derive from the germline V gene.

This sequence originates from a woman aged 18-30 years in good health. The V gene is TRBV10-3 and the J gene is TRBJ2-1; matching of 6 bases hints at TRBD1 as the D gene. Sequenced: central memory CD4+ T cells from blood. The CDR3 is CAISESTGNEQFF. At the DNA level, the sequence is TGTGCCATCAGTGAATCGACAGGCAATGAGCAGTTCTTC.